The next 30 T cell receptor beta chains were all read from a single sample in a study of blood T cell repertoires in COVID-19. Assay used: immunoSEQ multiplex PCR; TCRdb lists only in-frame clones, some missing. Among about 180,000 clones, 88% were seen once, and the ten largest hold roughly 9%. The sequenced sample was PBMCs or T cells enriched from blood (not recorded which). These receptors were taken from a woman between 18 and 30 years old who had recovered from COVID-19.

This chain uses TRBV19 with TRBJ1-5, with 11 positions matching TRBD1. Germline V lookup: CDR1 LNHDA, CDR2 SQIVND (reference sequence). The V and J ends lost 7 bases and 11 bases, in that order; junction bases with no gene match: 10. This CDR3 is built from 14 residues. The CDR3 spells CASNEGQGVRSQHF. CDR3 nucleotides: TGTGCCAGTAACGAGGGACAGGGGGTGCGGTCCCAGCATTTT.

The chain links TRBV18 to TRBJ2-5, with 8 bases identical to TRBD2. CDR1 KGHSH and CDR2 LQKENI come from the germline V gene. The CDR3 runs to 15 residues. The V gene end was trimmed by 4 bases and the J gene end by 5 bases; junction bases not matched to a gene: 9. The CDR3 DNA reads TGTGCCAGCTCACTTGATCAGCGGGAGTGGGAGACCCAGTACTTC. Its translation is CASSLDQREWETQYF.

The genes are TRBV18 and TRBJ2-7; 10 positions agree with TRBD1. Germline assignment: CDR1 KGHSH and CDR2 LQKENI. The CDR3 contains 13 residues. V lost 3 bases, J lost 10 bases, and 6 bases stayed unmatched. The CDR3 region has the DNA TGTGCCAGCTCACCCCAGACAGGGGGCTTTCAGTACTTC. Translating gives CASSPQTGGFQYF. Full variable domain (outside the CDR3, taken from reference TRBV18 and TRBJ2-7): NAGVMQNPRHLVRRRGQEARLRCSPMKGHSHVYWYRQLPEEGLKFMVYLQKENIIDESGMPKERFSAEFPKEGPSILRIQQVVRGDSAAYFCASSPQTGGFQYFGPGTRLTVT.

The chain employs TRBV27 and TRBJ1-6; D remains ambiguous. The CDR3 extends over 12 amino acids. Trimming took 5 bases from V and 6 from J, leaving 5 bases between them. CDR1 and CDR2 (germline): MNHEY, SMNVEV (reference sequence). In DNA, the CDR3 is TGTGCCAGCAGTCCTAGTAATTCACCCCTCCACTTT. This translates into CASSPSNSPLHF.

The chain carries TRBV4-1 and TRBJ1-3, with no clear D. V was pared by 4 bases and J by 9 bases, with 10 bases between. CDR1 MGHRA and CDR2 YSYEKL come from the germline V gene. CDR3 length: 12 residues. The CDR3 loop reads CASSPSGSTIYF. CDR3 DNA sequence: TGCGCCAGCAGCCCCTCCGGGAGCACCATATATTTT.

DNA of the CDR3: TGTGCCAGCAGCTTGGCCGCCCAGGACTTTTTGAGGTATGGCTACACCTTC. The encoded protein is CASSLAAQDFLRYGYTF. This chain links TRBV5-6 with TRBJ1-2; D not certain. Trimming took off 0 bases at V and 5 bases at J, with 20 bases between the two ends. The CDR3 sequence is 17 residues long. CDR1 SGHDT and CDR2 YYEEEE come from the germline V gene.

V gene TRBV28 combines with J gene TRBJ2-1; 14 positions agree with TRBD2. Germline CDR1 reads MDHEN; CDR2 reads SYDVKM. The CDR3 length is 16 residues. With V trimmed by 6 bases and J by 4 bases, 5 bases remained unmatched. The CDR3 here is CASSGLAGGQYNEQFF. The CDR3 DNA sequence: TGTGCCAGCAGCGGACTAGCGGGGGGACAATACAATGAGCAGTTCTTC.

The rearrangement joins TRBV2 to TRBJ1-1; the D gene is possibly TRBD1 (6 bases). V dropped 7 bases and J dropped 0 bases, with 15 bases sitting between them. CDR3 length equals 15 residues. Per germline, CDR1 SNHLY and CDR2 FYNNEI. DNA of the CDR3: TGTGCCAGCACTCAGGACAGAATTCTGAACACTGAAGCTTTCTTT. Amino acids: CASTQDRILNTEAFF.

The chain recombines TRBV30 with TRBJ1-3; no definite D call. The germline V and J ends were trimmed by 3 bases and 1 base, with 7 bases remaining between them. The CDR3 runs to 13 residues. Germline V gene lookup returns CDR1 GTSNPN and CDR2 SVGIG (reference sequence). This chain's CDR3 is CAWRSGSGNTIYF. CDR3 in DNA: TGTGCCTGGAGGTCGGGGTCTGGAAACACCATATATTTT.

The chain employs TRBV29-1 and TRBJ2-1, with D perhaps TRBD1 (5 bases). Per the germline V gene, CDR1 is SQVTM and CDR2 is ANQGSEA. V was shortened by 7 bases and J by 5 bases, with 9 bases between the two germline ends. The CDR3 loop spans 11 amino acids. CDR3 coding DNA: TGCAGCGGCGACAGAGACAATGAGCAGTTCTTC. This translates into CSGDRDNEQFF.

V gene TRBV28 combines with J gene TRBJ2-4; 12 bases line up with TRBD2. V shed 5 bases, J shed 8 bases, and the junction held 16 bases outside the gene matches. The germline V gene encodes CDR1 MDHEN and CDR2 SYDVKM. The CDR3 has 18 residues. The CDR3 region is CASSAVMLAGGAEDIQYF. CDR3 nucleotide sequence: TGTGCCAGCAGTGCCGTCATGCTAGCGGGAGGGGCAGAGGACATTCAGTACTTC.

CDR3 DNA: TGTGCCTGGAGTCTACGAGGACTAGCGGGAGAGAATGAGCAGTTCTTC. Translation gives CAWSLRGLAGENEQFF. The chain uses TRBV30 and TRBJ2-1, with TRBD2 matching over 13 bases. The V and J ends lost 2 bases and 7 bases, in that order; junction bases with no gene match: 8. Germline V CDR1 and CDR2: GTSNPN, SVGIG (reference sequence). The CDR3 runs 16 residues.

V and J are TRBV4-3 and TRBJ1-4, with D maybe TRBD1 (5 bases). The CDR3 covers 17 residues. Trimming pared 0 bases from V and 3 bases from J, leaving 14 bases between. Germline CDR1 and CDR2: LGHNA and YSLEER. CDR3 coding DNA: TGCGCCAGCAGCCAAGACGTAGGGCAGGGTGCTAATGAAAAACTGTTTTTT. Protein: CASSQDVGQGANEKLFF.

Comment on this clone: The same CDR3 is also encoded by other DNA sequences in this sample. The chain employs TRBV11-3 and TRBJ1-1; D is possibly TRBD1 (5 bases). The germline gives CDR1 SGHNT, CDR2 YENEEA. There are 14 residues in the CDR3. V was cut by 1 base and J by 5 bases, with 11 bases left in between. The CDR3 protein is CASSLGRGNTEAFF. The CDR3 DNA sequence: TGTGCCAGCAGCTTAGGAAGGGGAAATACTGAAGCTTTCTTT.

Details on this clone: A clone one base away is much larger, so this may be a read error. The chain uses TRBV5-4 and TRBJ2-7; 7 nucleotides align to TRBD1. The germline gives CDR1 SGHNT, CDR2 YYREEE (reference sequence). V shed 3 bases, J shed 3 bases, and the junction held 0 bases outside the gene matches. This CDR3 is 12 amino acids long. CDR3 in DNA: TGTGCCAGCAGCTGGGACAGCTACGAGCAGTACTTC. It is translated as CASSWDSYEQYF.

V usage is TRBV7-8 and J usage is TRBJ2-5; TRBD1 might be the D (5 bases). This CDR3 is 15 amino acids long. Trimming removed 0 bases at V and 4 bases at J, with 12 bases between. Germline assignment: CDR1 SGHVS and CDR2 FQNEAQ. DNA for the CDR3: TGTGCCAGCAGCTTAGCGGGCAGGGTGGGAGAGACCCAGTACTTC. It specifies CASSLAGRVGETQYF.

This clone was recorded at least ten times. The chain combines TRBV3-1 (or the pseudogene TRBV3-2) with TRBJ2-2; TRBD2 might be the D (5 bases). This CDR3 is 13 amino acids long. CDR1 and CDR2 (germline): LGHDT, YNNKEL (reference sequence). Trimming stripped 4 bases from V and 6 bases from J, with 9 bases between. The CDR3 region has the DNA TGTGCCAGCAGCCTCGGACTGTCCGGGGAGCTGTTTTTT. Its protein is CASSLGLSGELFF.

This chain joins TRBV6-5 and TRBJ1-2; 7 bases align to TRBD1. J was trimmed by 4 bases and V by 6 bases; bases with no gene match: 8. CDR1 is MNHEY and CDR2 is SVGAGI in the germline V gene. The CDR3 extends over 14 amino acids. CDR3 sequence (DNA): TGTGCCAGCAGAGCCTCCGGGACAGTCTATGGCTACACCTTC. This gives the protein CASRASGTVYGYTF.

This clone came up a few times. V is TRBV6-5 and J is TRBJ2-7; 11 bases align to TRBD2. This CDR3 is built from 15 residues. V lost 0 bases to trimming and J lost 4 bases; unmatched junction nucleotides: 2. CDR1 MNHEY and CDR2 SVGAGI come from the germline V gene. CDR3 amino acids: CASSYSGTSGYEQYF. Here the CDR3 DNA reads TGTGCCAGCAGTTACTCTGGGACTAGCGGTTACGAGCAGTACTTC.

The CDR3 region is CAWSTQGANEKLFF. CDR3 nucleotide sequence: TGTGCCTGGAGTACACAGGGGGCTAATGAAAAACTGTTTTTT. The chain has TRBV30 and TRBJ1-4; 8 bases are shared with TRBD1. Germline CDR1 is GTSNPN and CDR2 is SVGIG (reference sequence). The CDR3 covers 14 residues. Losses at the gene ends were 2 bases for V and 3 bases for J; bases not matched to a gene: 2.

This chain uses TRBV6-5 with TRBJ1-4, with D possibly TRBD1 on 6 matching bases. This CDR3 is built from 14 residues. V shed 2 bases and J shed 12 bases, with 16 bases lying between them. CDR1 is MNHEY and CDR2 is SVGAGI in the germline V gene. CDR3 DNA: TGTGCCAGCAGTTACACCCGGGACAACAGAGAACTGTTTTTT. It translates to CASSYTRDNRELFF.

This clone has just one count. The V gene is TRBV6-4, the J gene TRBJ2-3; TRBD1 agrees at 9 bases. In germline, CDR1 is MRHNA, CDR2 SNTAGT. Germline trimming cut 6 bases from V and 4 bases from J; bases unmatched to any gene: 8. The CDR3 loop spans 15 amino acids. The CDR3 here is CASSQTGGNPDTQYF. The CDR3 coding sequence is TGTGCCAGCAGCCAGACAGGGGGTAATCCAGATACGCAGTATTTT.

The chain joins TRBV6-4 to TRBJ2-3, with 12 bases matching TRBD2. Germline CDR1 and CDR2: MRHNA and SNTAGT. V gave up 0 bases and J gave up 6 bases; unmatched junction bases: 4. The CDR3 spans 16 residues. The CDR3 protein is CASSDSLAGGPDTQYF. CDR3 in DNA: TGTGCCAGCAGTGACTCTCTAGCGGGAGGGCCGGATACGCAGTATTTT.

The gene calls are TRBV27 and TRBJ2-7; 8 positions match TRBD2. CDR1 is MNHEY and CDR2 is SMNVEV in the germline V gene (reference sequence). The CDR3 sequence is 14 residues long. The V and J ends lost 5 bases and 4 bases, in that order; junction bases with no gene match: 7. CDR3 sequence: CASSTREGRYEQYF. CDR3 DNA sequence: TGTGCCAGCAGTACTCGGGAGGGCCGGTACGAGCAGTACTTC.

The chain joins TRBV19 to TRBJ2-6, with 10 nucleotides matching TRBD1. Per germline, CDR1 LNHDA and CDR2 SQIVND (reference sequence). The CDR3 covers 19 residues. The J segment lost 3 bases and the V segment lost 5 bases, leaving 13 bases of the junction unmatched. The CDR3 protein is CASSSPTGGALVGANVLTF. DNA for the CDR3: TGTGCCAGTAGTTCTCCGACAGGGGGCGCTTTGGTTGGGGCCAACGTCCTGACTTTC.

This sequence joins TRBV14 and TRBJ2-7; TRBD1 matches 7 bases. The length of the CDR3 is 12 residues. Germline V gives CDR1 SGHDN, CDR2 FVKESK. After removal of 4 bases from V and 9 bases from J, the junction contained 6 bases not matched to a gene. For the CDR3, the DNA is TGTGCCAGCAGCCCAGACAGGGTCGGGCAGTACTTC. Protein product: CASSPDRVGQYF.

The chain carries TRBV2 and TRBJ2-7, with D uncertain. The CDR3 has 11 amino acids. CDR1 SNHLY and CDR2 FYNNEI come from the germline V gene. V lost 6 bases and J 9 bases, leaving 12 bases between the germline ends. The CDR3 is CASRETQGQYF. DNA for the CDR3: TGTGCCAGCAGGGAGACCCAAGGGCAGTACTTC.

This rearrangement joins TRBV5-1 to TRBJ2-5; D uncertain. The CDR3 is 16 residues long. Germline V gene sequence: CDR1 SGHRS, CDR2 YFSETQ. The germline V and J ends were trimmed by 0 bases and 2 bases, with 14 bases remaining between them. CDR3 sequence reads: CASSLGRGPLQETQYF. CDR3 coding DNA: TGCGCCAGCAGCTTGGGGCGTGGGCCGCTTCAAGAGACCCAGTACTTC. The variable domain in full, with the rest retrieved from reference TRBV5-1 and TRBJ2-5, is KAGVTQTPRYLIKTRGQQVTLSCSPISGHRSVSWYQQTPGQGLQFLFEYFSETQRNKGNFPGRFSGRQFSNSRSEMNVSTLELGDSALYLCASSLGRGPLQETQYFGPGTRLLVL.

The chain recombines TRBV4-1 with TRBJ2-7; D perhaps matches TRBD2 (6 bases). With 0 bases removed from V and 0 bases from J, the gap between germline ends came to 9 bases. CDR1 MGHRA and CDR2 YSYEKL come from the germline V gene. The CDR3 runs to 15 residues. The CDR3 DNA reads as TGCGCCAGCAGCCAAGAATGGGGACTCTCCTACGAGCAGTACTTC. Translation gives CASSQEWGLSYEQYF.

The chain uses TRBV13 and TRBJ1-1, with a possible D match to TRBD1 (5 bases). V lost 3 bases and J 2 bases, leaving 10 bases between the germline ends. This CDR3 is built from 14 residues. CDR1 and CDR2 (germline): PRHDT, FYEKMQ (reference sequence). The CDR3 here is CASSFGDSNTEAFF. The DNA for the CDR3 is TGTGCCAGCAGCTTTGGCGACAGTAACACTGAAGCTTTCTTT.